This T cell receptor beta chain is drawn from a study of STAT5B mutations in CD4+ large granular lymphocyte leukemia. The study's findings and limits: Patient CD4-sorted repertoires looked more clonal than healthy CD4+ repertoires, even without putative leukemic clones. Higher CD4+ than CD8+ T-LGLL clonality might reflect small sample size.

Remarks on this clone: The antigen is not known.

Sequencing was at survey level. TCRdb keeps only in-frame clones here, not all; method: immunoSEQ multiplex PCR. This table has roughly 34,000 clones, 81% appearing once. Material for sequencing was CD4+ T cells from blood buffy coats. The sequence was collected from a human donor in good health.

The CDR3 spells CASSQTGTSGSTGELFF. The CDR3 DNA sequence: TGCGCCAGCAGCCAAACCGGGACTAGCGGGAGCACCGGGGAGCTGTTTTTT. The chain couples TRBV4-1 to TRBJ2-2, with 14 bases that match TRBD2. This CDR3 contains 17 residues. Trimming cost V 2 bases and J 4 bases; bases outside gene matches: 3. CDR1 and CDR2 from the germline V gene are MGHRA and YSYEKL.